Only a few counts were recorded for the clone carrying this T cell receptor beta chain. The antigen remains undetermined. The authors prepared the TCRbeta library with unique molecular identifiers. MiXCR, run by TCRdb on the PCR reads, gives a single entry per CDR3 protein. Among fewer than 750,000 distinct CDR3 sequences, roughly a quarter were seen once, and the ten largest hold around a third. The record originates from a study of T-cell reconstitution after alpha-beta-depleted transplantation in children. Study-wide points: There were reportedly several hundred expanded graft clones from which alpha-beta T cells came about two months after transplant. From newly produced T cells came most of the T-cell counts and diversity one year after transplant.

The receptor was isolated from a boy in the first two years of life with Wiskott-Aldrich syndrome, due to receive a stem cell transplant. Material: PBMCs, obtained before TCRalphabeta/CD19-depleted stem cell transplant.

The CDR3 DNA reads as TGTGCCAGCAGCTTGAAGGGGATCACCTACAATGAGCAGTTCTTC. Translation: CASSLKGITYNEQFF. The chain couples TRBV7-9 to TRBJ2-1, with a weak D call TRBD1 (5 bases). CDR1 is SEHNR and CDR2 is FQNEAQ in the germline V gene (reference sequence). The CDR3 runs 15 residues. Trimming stripped 3 bases from V and 2 bases from J, with 11 bases between.